The 23 T cell receptor beta chains below come from one sample, sequenced in a study of blood T cell repertoires in COVID-19. TCRdb keeps only in-frame clones here, not all; method: immunoSEQ multiplex PCR. The sample holds 140,000 or so clones; 84% are singletons and the top ten take roughly 8.7%. What was sequenced was peripheral blood. These receptors all come from a man aged 30 to 39 with COVID-19, enrolled during active disease.

This sequence joins TRBV7-9 and TRBJ1-1; 7 bases align to TRBD1. Trimming cost V 5 bases and J 1 base; bases outside gene matches: 4. The CDR3 is 14 amino acids. The germline gives CDR1 SEHNR, CDR2 FQNEAQ (reference sequence). This CDR3 is CASSVNRGNTEAFF. Here the CDR3 DNA reads TGTGCCAGCAGCGTAAACAGGGGGAACACTGAAGCTTTCTTT.

The chain combines TRBV30 with TRBJ2-5; the match to TRBD2 covers 9 bases. V trimming: 0 bases; J trimming: 2 bases; junction bases outside the gene matches: 7. Germline lookup yields CDR1 GTSNPN and CDR2 SVGIG (reference sequence). This CDR3 is 16 amino acids long. CDR3 nucleotides: TGTGCCTGGAGTGTACATAGCGGGAGCCCTCAAGAGACCCAGTACTTC. Its protein is CAWSVHSGSPQETQYF.

This chain links TRBV15 with TRBJ2-5; D unclear. V lost 2 bases, J lost 1 base, and 5 bases lay in between. The CDR3 has 13 amino acids. Germline values: CDR1 LNHNV, CDR2 YYDKDF (reference sequence). The CDR3 nucleotides read TGTGCCACCAGCAGACAGTCCCAAGAGACCCAGTACTTC. Protein: CATSRQSQETQYF.

V gene TRBV15 combines with J gene TRBJ1-2; D might be TRBD1 (6 bases). Trimming left V 6 bases short and J 8 bases short, with 16 bases between. This CDR3 spans 13 amino acids. The V gene's germline CDR1 is LNHNV and CDR2 YYDKDF (reference sequence). CDR3 bases: TGTGCCACCAGGGCTCCAGGGGACGACGGCTACACCTTC. Protein sequence: CATRAPGDDGYTF.

This sequence joins TRBV7-2 and TRBJ1-5; 9 bases are shared with TRBD1. This CDR3 comprises 15 residues. The germline CDR1 and CDR2 sequences are SGHTA and FQGNSA. With V trimmed by 5 bases and J by 13 bases, 15 bases remained unmatched. The CDR3 spells CASSPSRDRAFKQHF. CDR3 sequence (DNA): TGTGCCAGCAGCCCATCCCGGGACAGGGCCTTTAAGCAGCATTTT.

V and J are TRBV20-1 and TRBJ2-1; 9 bases are a match to TRBD2. The ends lost 3 bases at V and 7 bases at J; junction bases unmatched: 10. In germline, CDR1 is DFQATT, CDR2 SNEGSKA (reference sequence). The CDR3 covers 15 residues. The DNA of the CDR3 is TGCAGTGCTAGTGGGCTAGCGGGAAGGAAGAATGAGCAGTTCTTC. Translation gives CSASGLAGRKNEQFF.

The chain is built from TRBV5-1 and TRBJ2-7; weak D call: TRBD2 (5 bases). The CDR3 has 15 residues. V was clipped by 4 bases and J by 0 bases, with 14 bases between them. Germline CDR1 reads SGHRS; CDR2 reads YFSETQ. CDR3 coding DNA: TGCGCCAGCAGCCCGGAGGCTTATAGCTCCTACGAGCAGTACTTC. This translates into CASSPEAYSSYEQYF.

This clone appeared a single time. The chain combines TRBV11-2 with TRBJ2-7; D remains unclear. The length of the CDR3 is 11 residues. The ends were cut back, 5 bases at V and 4 bases at J, with 6 bases in the middle. Germline V gene sequence: CDR1 SGHAT, CDR2 FQNNGV. This CDR3 reads CASSPLYEQYF. The CDR3 region has the DNA TGTGCCAGCAGCCCCCTATACGAGCAGTACTTC.

The chain uses TRBV18 and TRBJ2-7, with D maybe TRBD2 (5 bases). Germline-derived CDR1 and CDR2 are KGHSH and LQKENI. V gave up 6 bases and J gave up 6 bases, with 18 bases separating them. This CDR3 is built from 14 residues. Written as DNA, the CDR3 is TGTGCCAGCTCCCAACGGGATTCCTCGGGCGAGCAGTACTTC. As protein: CASSQRDSSGEQYF.

This clone was counted ten times or more. The chain couples TRBV19 to TRBJ2-2; tentative D call: TRBD2 (6 bases). In germline, CDR1 is LNHDA, CDR2 SQIVND (reference sequence). The CDR3 spans 13 residues. V lost 5 bases and J 6 bases, leaving 10 bases between the germline ends. The CDR3 sequence is CASSPRDSGELFF. The CDR3 coding sequence is TGTGCCAGTAGTCCGCGGGATTCCGGGGAGCTGTTTTTT.

The J gene is TRBJ1-2, the V gene TRBV2; 8 bases align to TRBD1. Germline V gene sequence: CDR1 SNHLY, CDR2 FYNNEI. The CDR3 runs 13 residues. With V trimmed by 9 bases and J by 6 bases, 9 bases remained unmatched. The CDR3 region has the DNA TGTGCCAGTGGACAGGGACGAGTGGATGGCTACACCTTC. This gives the protein CASGQGRVDGYTF.

The chain combines TRBV6-1 with TRBJ2-4; 10 positions match TRBD1. The germline gives CDR1 MNHNS, CDR2 SASEGT. The J segment lost 4 bases and the V segment lost 2 bases, leaving 5 bases of the junction unmatched. The length of the CDR3 is 16 residues. The CDR3 bases are TGTGCCAGCAGTGAAACCGGGACAGGGGTAAAAAACATTCAGTACTTC. Translation gives CASSETGTGVKNIQYF.

This clone was counted between two and nine times. The chain employs TRBV5-4 and TRBJ1-6; D unclear. CDR1 and CDR2 from the germline V gene are SGHNT and YYREEE (reference sequence). V lost 6 bases and J lost 4, with 14 bases in between. CDR3 length: 15 residues. The chain's CDR3 is CASNRAGEYNSPLHF. The DNA of the CDR3 is TGTGCCAGCAACCGGGCCGGGGAGTATAATTCACCCCTCCACTTT.

The chain combines TRBV27 with TRBJ2-1; D possibly corresponds to TRBD2 (5 bases). This CDR3 has 15 amino acids. V lost 4 bases, J lost 8 bases, and 18 bases lay in between. Germline CDR1 and CDR2: MNHEY and SMNVEV (reference sequence). The CDR3, as DNA: TGTGCCAGCAGTTCCCCGGCGGAGGAGAGAGATGAGCAGTTCTTC. Protein sequence: CASSSPAEERDEQFF.

The chain uses TRBV5-4 and TRBJ1-6; D ambiguous. V was pared by 4 bases and J by 10 bases, with 21 bases between. Germline CDR1 SGHNT, CDR2 YYREEE (reference sequence). The CDR3 sequence is 16 residues long. CDR3 bases: TGTGCCAGCAGCACGCGCGGGTCTCCCGAGAGATCACCCCTCCACTTT. It is translated as CASSTRGSPERSPLHF.

CDR3 sequence (DNA): TGTGCCAGTGTGGATTGGGCGCAGGCTGGAAACACCATATATTTT. Encoded protein: CASVDWAQAGNTIYF. The gene calls are TRBV19 and TRBJ1-3, with D unresolved. Between the trimmed V and J ends, which lost 8 bases and 2 bases, there was a span of 16 bases. The germline gives CDR1 LNHDA, CDR2 SQIVND (reference sequence). The CDR3 covers 15 residues.

The J gene is TRBJ1-2, the V gene TRBV7-8; D gene unclear. The V gene lost 5 bases and the J gene lost 4 bases, with 11 bases spanning the gap. Germline CDR1 reads SGHVS; CDR2 reads FQNEAQ. The CDR3 runs to 13 residues. The CDR3 loop reads CASSLEAAYGYTF. The CDR3 DNA reads as TGTGCCAGCAGCCTTGAGGCAGCCTATGGCTACACCTTC.

The chain combines TRBV27 with TRBJ2-2; possible D gene TRBD2, 6 bases. V shed 9 bases and J shed 1 base, with 15 bases lying between them. Per the germline V gene, CDR1 is MNHEY and CDR2 is SMNVEV (reference sequence). The CDR3 loop spans 15 amino acids. The CDR3: CASSLGGGNTGELFF. The CDR3 DNA follows: TGTGCCAGTTCCTTGGGGGGTGGGAACACCGGGGAGCTGTTTTTT.

This chain connects TRBV14 to TRBJ2-2, with D tentatively TRBD1 (6 bases). CDR1 and CDR2 (germline): SGHDN, FVKESK. The CDR3 consists of 13 residues. Deletions cut 4 bases from V and 5 bases from J, with 8 bases between. The CDR3 here is CASSLQGTGELFF. In DNA, the CDR3 is TGTGCCAGCAGCCTTCAGGGGACCGGGGAGCTGTTTTTT.

The rearrangement links TRBV5-1 to TRBJ2-5; 13 bases fit TRBD2. The V segment lost 3 bases and the J segment 5 bases; nucleotides outside the gene matches: 16. CDR3 size: 19 residues. Germline-derived CDR1 and CDR2 are SGHRS and YFSETQ. CDR3 protein: CASSSPLPLTSGRMETQYF. The CDR3, as DNA: TGCGCCAGCAGCTCTCCTCTCCCTTTGACTAGCGGGAGGATGGAGACCCAGTACTTC.

V and J are TRBV11-1 and TRBJ2-2, with 7 bases matching TRBD1. The CDR3 consists of 16 residues. CDR1 is SGHAT and CDR2 is FQDESV in the germline V gene (reference sequence). V dropped 0 bases and J dropped 6; count of bases not matched to a gene: 7. CDR3: CASSLAEGGSPGELFF. The CDR3 bases are TGTGCCAGCAGCTTAGCGGAAGGGGGCTCTCCCGGGGAGCTGTTTTTT.

This clone has a single count. CDR3 nucleotides: TGTGCCAGCACCCAGGCCACGAACTATGGCTACACCTTC. Translation gives CASTQATNYGYTF. The chain combines TRBV28 with TRBJ1-2; no reliable D call. Germline CDR1 reads MDHEN; CDR2 reads SYDVKM. Trimming removed 7 bases from V and 2 bases from J, with 11 bases in between. This CDR3 spans 13 amino acids.

The V and J genes are TRBV2 and TRBJ1-1; no clear D. Trimming pared 1 base from V and 7 bases from J, leaving 10 bases between. The length of the CDR3 is 13 residues. CDR1 and CDR2 from the germline V gene are SNHLY and FYNNEI. The CDR3 protein is CASSEEVGVEAFF. The CDR3 region has the DNA TGTGCCAGCAGTGAAGAGGTTGGAGTTGAAGCTTTCTTT.